One sample yielded the 3 T cell receptor beta chains listed below, sequenced in a study of cytomegalovirus exposure and HLA in healthy donors. Amplification used 60 Vbeta primers and 13 Jbeta primers. Profiling relied on immunoSEQ multiplex PCR, and the TCRdb table lists in-frame clones only, not all of them. Of more than 55,000 clones in the sample, about 80% were seen once. Sequenced sample: PBMCs. These receptors came from a man aged 25-40 years in good health and CMV-seronegative.

The chain carries TRBV5-6 and TRBJ2-5; possible D gene TRBD1, 6 bases. Germline V gene data show CDR1 as SGHDT and CDR2 as YYEEEE. Trimming left V 4 bases short and J 2 bases short, with 18 bases between. This CDR3 has 16 residues. DNA for the CDR3: TGTGCCAGCAGCATACCCCGGACAGTTGGACAAGAGACCCAGTACTTC. It is translated as CASSIPRTVGQETQYF.

The chain is built from TRBV4-2 and TRBJ1-3, with 7 positions matching TRBD1. The CDR3 spans 15 residues. The V and J ends lost 1 base and 0 bases, in that order; junction bases with no gene match: 0. Germline assignment: CDR1 LGHNA and CDR2 YNFKEQ. CDR3 residues: CASSQGTGSGNTIYF. The CDR3 region has the DNA TGTGCCAGCAGCCAAGGGACAGGCTCTGGAAACACCATATATTTT.

This sequence joins TRBV29-1 and TRBJ2-1; 12 bases align to TRBD2. V shed 7 bases and J 0 bases; nucleotides not matched to a gene: 7. This CDR3 is 16 amino acids long. In germline, CDR1 is SQVTM, CDR2 ANQGSEA. CDR3 protein: CSAGTSGPSSYNEQFF. CDR3 bases: TGCAGCGCCGGGACTAGCGGGCCTAGCTCCTACAATGAGCAGTTCTTC.